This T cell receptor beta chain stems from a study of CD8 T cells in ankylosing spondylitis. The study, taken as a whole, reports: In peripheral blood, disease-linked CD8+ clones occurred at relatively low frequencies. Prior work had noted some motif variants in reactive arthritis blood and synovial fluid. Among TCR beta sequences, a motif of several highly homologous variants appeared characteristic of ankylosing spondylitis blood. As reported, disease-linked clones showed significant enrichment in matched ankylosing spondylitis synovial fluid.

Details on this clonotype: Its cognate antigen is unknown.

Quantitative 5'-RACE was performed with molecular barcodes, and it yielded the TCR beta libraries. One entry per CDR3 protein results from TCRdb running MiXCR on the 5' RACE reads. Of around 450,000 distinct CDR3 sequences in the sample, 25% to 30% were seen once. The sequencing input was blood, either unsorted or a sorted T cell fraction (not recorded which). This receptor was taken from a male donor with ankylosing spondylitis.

The CDR3 DNA is TGTGCCAGCAGCTTCACGGGGGGCGGTAGCACCGGGGAGCTGTTTTTT. This encodes CASSFTGGGSTGELFF. The chain has TRBV11-2 and TRBJ2-2; the D gene is possibly TRBD2 (7 bases). The CDR3 loop spans 16 amino acids. In germline, CDR1 is SGHAT, CDR2 FQNNGV. Trimming removed 3 bases from V and 4 bases from J, with 15 bases in between.